Listed below are T cell receptor beta chains from one sample, sequenced in a study of T cell repertoires in cytomegalovirus infection. These TCRs' antigens remain unknown. TCRdb reanalysed the reads using MiXCR and keeps one entry per CDR3 protein. The sample has 250,000 to 400,000 distinct CDR3 sequences; about 25% are singletons. The specimen comprised cultured PBMCs, sampled from culture after CMV antigen stimulation. These TCRs come from a human donor in good health (CMV status not recorded). Some clones in this sample may be carry-over from other donors' samples. CDR3s include the opening cysteine and the closing phenylalanine or tryptophan. The order of the fields is V gene, D gene, J gene, clone size, CDR3 protein, CDR3 DNA. D genes are given only for firm matches. Only part of the rows carry a size: once, few, many, or a class if the clone is expanded.

v_call: TRBV18
d_call: TRBD2
j_call: TRBJ2-3
clone_size: once
cdr3_aa: CASSYGTSGRDTQYF
cdr3_nt: TGTGCCAGCTCATACGGGACTAGCGGGAGAGATACGCAGTATTTT

v_call: TRBV28
d_call: .
j_call: TRBJ2-3
clone_size: .
cdr3_aa: CASKEGRTDTQYF
cdr3_nt: TGTGCCAGCAAGGAGGGCAGAACAGATACGCAGTATTTT

v_call: TRBV7-8
d_call: .
j_call: TRBJ2-1
clone_size: many
cdr3_aa: CASRTGLKYNEQFF
cdr3_nt: TGTGCCAGCCGTACAGGGCTGAAGTACAATGAGCAGTTCTTC

v_call: TRBV19
d_call: .
j_call: TRBJ2-1
clone_size: .
cdr3_aa: CASKLSGVANEQFF
cdr3_nt: TGTGCGAGTAAGTTGAGTGGAGTCGCTAATGAGCAGTTCTTC

v_call: TRBV29-1
d_call: .
j_call: TRBJ1-3
clone_size: .
cdr3_aa: CSVETSGNTIYF
cdr3_nt: TGCAGCGTTGAAACTTCTGGAAACACCATATATTTT

v_call: TRBV20-1
d_call: TRBD1
j_call: TRBJ1-2
clone_size: .
cdr3_aa: CSARPQGAFGYTF
cdr3_nt: TGCAGTGCTAGACCACAGGGGGCATTTGGCTACACCTTC

v_call: TRBV6-5
d_call: .
j_call: TRBJ2-1
clone_size: few
cdr3_aa: CASREDSSLHEQFF
cdr3_nt: TGTGCCAGCAGGGAGGACTCATCGCTCCATGAGCAGTTCTTC

v_call: TRBV10-2
d_call: TRBD2
j_call: TRBJ2-2
clone_size: few
cdr3_aa: CASSEPSGRYTGELFF
cdr3_nt: TGCGCCAGCAGTGAACCTAGCGGGAGATACACCGGGGAGCTGTTTTTT

v_call: TRBV7-9
d_call: .
j_call: TRBJ1-2
clone_size: few
cdr3_aa: CASSHGSSRAYGYTF
cdr3_nt: TGTGCCAGCAGCCACGGCTCGTCTCGGGCCTATGGCTACACCTTC

v_call: TRBV6-2/TRBV6-3
d_call: .
j_call: TRBJ1-1
clone_size: .
cdr3_aa: CASSYPHRREAFF
cdr3_nt: TGTGCCAGCAGTTACCCACACCGGAGGGAAGCTTTCTTT

v_call: TRBV9
d_call: TRBD2
j_call: TRBJ2-3
clone_size: .
cdr3_aa: CASSQTSGTTQIAQYF
cdr3_nt: TGTGCCAGCAGCCAAACTAGCGGCACCACCCAGATTGCGCAGTATTTT

v_call: TRBV28
d_call: .
j_call: TRBJ2-7
clone_size: few
cdr3_aa: CASSLLGGGEQYF
cdr3_nt: TGTGCCAGCAGTTTATTGGGGGGAGGCGAGCAGTACTTC

v_call: TRBV6-5
d_call: .
j_call: TRBJ2-2
clone_size: few
cdr3_aa: CASCRTANTGELFF
cdr3_nt: TGTGCCAGCTGCCGGACGGCGAACACCGGGGAGCTGTTTTTT

v_call: TRBV24-1
d_call: .
j_call: TRBJ1-5
clone_size: few
cdr3_aa: CATSDWESNQPQHF
cdr3_nt: TGTGCCACCAGTGATTGGGAGAGCAATCAGCCCCAGCATTTT

v_call: TRBV9
d_call: .
j_call: TRBJ2-7
clone_size: few
cdr3_aa: CASSVAVSYEQYF
cdr3_nt: TGTGCCAGCAGCGTAGCGGTCTCCTACGAGCAGTACTTC

v_call: TRBV29-1
d_call: .
j_call: TRBJ2-2
clone_size: .
cdr3_aa: CSTTRAANTGELFF
cdr3_nt: TGCAGCACAACCCGGGCCGCGAACACCGGGGAGCTGTTTTTT

v_call: TRBV27
d_call: .
j_call: TRBJ2-1
clone_size: few
cdr3_aa: CASRWTGNYEQFF
cdr3_nt: TGTGCCAGCAGATGGACTGGGAACTATGAGCAGTTCTTC

v_call: TRBV12-3/TRBV12-4
d_call: TRBD2
j_call: TRBJ2-3
clone_size: .
cdr3_aa: CASTGGSTADTQYF
cdr3_nt: TGTGCCAGCACCGGCGGGAGTACCGCAGATACGCAGTATTTT

v_call: TRBV19
d_call: .
j_call: TRBJ2-6
clone_size: .
cdr3_aa: CASKRTPHSGANVLTF
cdr3_nt: TGTGCCAGTAAAAGAACACCCCACTCTGGGGCCAACGTCCTGACTTTC

v_call: TRBV19
d_call: TRBD2
j_call: TRBJ2-1
clone_size: few
cdr3_aa: CASSILAGVIDEQFF
cdr3_nt: TGTGCCAGTAGTATTCTAGCGGGAGTCATTGATGAGCAGTTCTTC

v_call: TRBV11-2
d_call: TRBD2
j_call: TRBJ2-3
clone_size: .
cdr3_aa: CASSTTTSGWTKADTQYF
cdr3_nt: TGTGCCAGCAGCACGACCACTAGCGGGTGGACTAAGGCAGATACGCAGTATTTT

v_call: TRBV27
d_call: .
j_call: TRBJ1-1
clone_size: few
cdr3_aa: CASLGYTEAFF
cdr3_nt: TGTGCCAGCCTTGGATACACTGAAGCTTTCTTT

v_call: TRBV6-1
d_call: TRBD2
j_call: TRBJ2-7
clone_size: many
cdr3_aa: CASSERVETSGYEQYF
cdr3_nt: TGTGCCAGCAGTGAAAGGGTAGAGACTAGCGGTTACGAGCAGTACTTC

v_call: TRBV18
d_call: .
j_call: TRBJ2-1
clone_size: few
cdr3_aa: CASSPELRRRTTEQFF
cdr3_nt: TGTGCCAGCTCACCCGAACTCCGACGCAGGACGACGGAGCAGTTCTTC